The 31 T cell receptor beta chains below all came from one sample that was sequenced in a study of response to subunit inactivated influenza vaccine. Each CDR3 protein is one row after TCRdb ran MiXCR on the RT-PCR reads. The sample lists about 700,000 distinct CDR3 sequences; 15% to 18% were seen once. The specimen comprised PBMCs from blood, sampled 11 to 12 days after vaccination. These receptor sequences come from a man aged 45-65 years who received an inactivated influenza vaccine.

The sample holds a few counts of this clonotype. V and J are TRBV27 and TRBJ2-3; the D is unclear. Germline V gene sequence: CDR1 MNHEY, CDR2 SMNVEV (reference sequence). Trimming removed 8 bases from V and 8 bases from J, with 20 bases in between. The CDR3 spans 14 residues. CDR3 protein: CASAPTLGPPTQYF. The CDR3 coding sequence is TGTGCCAGCGCGCCCACCCTTGGACCCCCTACGCAGTATTTT.

This clonotype was found many times. The chain has TRBV7-9 and TRBJ2-7, with D perhaps matching TRBD2 (6 bases). CDR1 and CDR2 (germline): SEHNR, FQNEAQ (reference sequence). The CDR3 has 15 amino acids. Trimming took off 3 bases at V and 0 bases at J, with 12 bases between the two ends. The CDR3 bases are TGTGCCAGCAGCTTGGCGGGGTCCTCCTCCTACGAGCAGTACTTC. Its protein is CASSLAGSSSYEQYF.

CDR3 protein: CAISFNAGELFF. DNA of the CDR3: TGTGCCATCAGTTTTAATGCCGGGGAGCTGTTTTTT. The J gene is TRBJ2-2, the V gene TRBV10-3; D remains unclear. The CDR3 is 12 amino acids. Trimming stripped 5 bases from V and 6 bases from J, with 7 bases between. The germline CDR1 and CDR2 sequences are ENHRY and SYGVKD.

This clonotype was found a few times. The chain combines TRBV7-3 with TRBJ2-3; 8 bases fit TRBD1. This CDR3 has 15 residues. Trimming took 4 bases from V and 3 from J; bases not matched to a gene: 6. The germline gives CDR1 SGHTA, CDR2 FQGTGA. The CDR3 is CASSSTGGRTDTQYF. As DNA, the CDR3 is TGTGCCAGCAGCTCAACAGGGGGTCGAACAGATACGCAGTATTTT.

This chain uses TRBV11-1 with TRBJ2-1; TRBD2 agrees at 10 bases. Germline values: CDR1 SGHAT, CDR2 FQDESV (reference sequence). Losses at the gene ends were 3 bases for V and 5 bases for J; bases not matched to a gene: 7. CDR3 length equals 16 residues. As DNA, the CDR3 is TGTGCCAGCAGCTTTACCACTAGCGGGACCCACAATGAGCAGTTCTTC. As protein: CASSFTTSGTHNEQFF.

Of note for this clonotype: A much larger clone differs by one base, so this may be a read error. V gene TRBV9 combines with J gene TRBJ2-3; D call uncertain. Germline-derived CDR1 and CDR2 are SGDLS and YYNGEE. There are 13 residues in the CDR3. CDR3 bases: TGTGCCAGCAGCGTCCGACAAACAGATGCGCAGTATTTT. Its protein is CASSVRQTDAQYF.

This clonotype was seen a few times. The V call is TRBV12-3 or TRBV12-4, the J call TRBJ2-2; D possibly corresponds to TRBD2 (6 bases). V lost 7 bases to trimming and J lost 0 bases, with 15 bases between them. The CDR3 sequence is 16 residues long. The CDR3: CASTIRTGANTGELFF. In DNA form, the CDR3 reads TGTGCCAGCACCATACGGACGGGGGCGAACACCGGGGAGCTGTTTTTT.

In this sample, this clonotype turned up a few times. The rearrangement joins TRBV7-9 to TRBJ2-3; possibly TRBD1 for D (6 bases). This CDR3 has 14 residues. Germline CDR1 and CDR2: SEHNR and FQNEAQ (reference sequence). Between the trimmed V and J ends, which lost 5 bases and 6 bases, there was a span of 15 bases. In DNA, the CDR3 is TGTGCCAGCAGCCCTATGACAGGTTTGGATACGCAGTATTTT. Its protein product is CASSPMTGLDTQYF.

At least ten counts were recorded for this clonotype. The chain links TRBV6-1 to TRBJ1-1; the match to TRBD1 covers 8 bases. The germline V gene encodes CDR1 MNHNS and CDR2 SASEGT. The V segment lost 7 bases and the J segment 1 base; nucleotides outside the gene matches: 8. The CDR3 totals 15 residues. CDR3 bases: TGTGCCAGCAAGAAATCCGGGACAGGGAACACTGAAGCTTTCTTT. This sequence encodes CASKKSGTGNTEAFF.

The rearrangement uses TRBV27 and TRBJ2-3; 7 bases fit TRBD1. Per germline, CDR1 MNHEY and CDR2 SMNVEV (reference sequence). With 5 bases clipped from V and 2 bases from J, the junction kept 13 bases outside the gene matches. The CDR3 covers 17 residues. Here the CDR3 reads CASSPTPPGTVTDTQYF. CDR3 DNA: TGTGCCAGCAGTCCAACTCCGCCTGGGACAGTCACAGATACGCAGTATTTT.

The gene calls are TRBV12-3 or TRBV12-4 and TRBJ2-5, with D unclear. The CDR3 loop spans 14 amino acids. Trimming stripped 6 bases from V and 0 bases from J, with 11 bases between. In nucleotides, the CDR3 is TGTGCCAGCAGCGCCCCTGACAACCAAGAGACCCAGTACTTC. Amino acid sequence: CASSAPDNQETQYF.

Written as DNA, the CDR3 is TGTGCCAGCAGCAAACAGGGGGTGAACACTGAAGCTTTCTTT. It is translated as CASSKQGVNTEAFF. The chain is built from TRBV14 and TRBJ1-1; 8 bases agree with TRBD1. From germline, CDR1 is SGHDN and CDR2 FVKESK. CDR3 size: 14 residues. The V and J ends lost 5 bases and 0 bases, in that order; junction bases with no gene match: 2.

J is TRBJ2-1 and V is TRBV29-1, with D tentatively TRBD1 or TRBD2 (5 bases each). CDR3 length: 14 residues. From germline, CDR1 is SQVTM and CDR2 ANQGSEA. V dropped 8 bases and J dropped 3 bases, with 17 bases sitting between them. DNA for the CDR3: TGCAGCTCCCGGGAAGGGGAAGGCTACAATGAGCAGTTCTTC. This sequence encodes CSSREGEGYNEQFF.

The chain uses TRBV6-5 and TRBJ1-3, with D possibly matching TRBD1 (5 bases). The CDR3 spans 16 residues. Trimming stripped 0 bases from V and 4 bases from J, with 13 bases between. Per germline, CDR1 MNHEY and CDR2 SVGAGI. The CDR3 DNA sequence: TGTGCCAGCAGTTACTCGAGGGGCAGACTGGGAAACACCATATATTTT. This encodes CASSYSRGRLGNTIYF.

This clonotype has a handful of counts. J is TRBJ2-1 and V is TRBV6-2 or TRBV6-3; 8 nucleotides agree with TRBD2. The junction had 11 bases not matched to a gene; V was cut back by 4 bases and J by 6 bases. Germline CDR1 MNHEY, CDR2 SVGEGT. The CDR3 length is 16 residues. The CDR3 nucleotides read TGTGCCAGCAGTTCCCTGGGCGGGAGGCGGGCCAATGAGCAGTTCTTC. It codes for CASSSLGGRRANEQFF.

The chain combines TRBV24-1 with TRBJ2-3; 8 positions agree with TRBD1. The germline V gene has CDR1 KGHDR and CDR2 SFDVKD. This CDR3 region has 14 residues. Trimming cost V 7 bases and J 4 bases; bases outside gene matches: 6. In DNA form, the CDR3 reads TGTGCCACCAGCCCGGACAGGGTGGCAGATACGCAGTATTTT. This sequence encodes CATSPDRVADTQYF.

This clonotype was recorded many times. The chain carries TRBV20-1 and TRBJ2-5; possibly TRBD2 for D (6 bases). Trimming cost V 3 bases and J 5 bases, with 19 bases left between them. The CDR3 consists of 15 residues. The germline V gene has CDR1 DFQATT and CDR2 SNEGSKA (reference sequence). CDR3 in amino acids: CSASFGRLRPETQYF. In DNA, the CDR3 is TGCAGTGCTAGTTTCGGGAGACTCCGCCCGGAGACCCAGTACTTC.

This clonotype was seen only a few times. J is TRBJ2-1 and V is TRBV27, with 8 bases matching TRBD2. This CDR3 is 14 amino acids long. Per germline, CDR1 MNHEY and CDR2 SMNVEV (reference sequence). Germline trimming cut 7 bases from V and 7 bases from J; bases unmatched to any gene: 9. CDR3 residues: CASTPERGRNEQFF. In DNA, the CDR3 is TGTGCCAGCACTCCAGAGCGGGGGAGGAATGAGCAGTTCTTC.

The chain employs TRBV9 and TRBJ2-1; possible D gene TRBD2, 6 bases. Germline V gene data show CDR1 as SGDLS and CDR2 as YYNGEE. The CDR3 is made up of 15 amino acids. Trimming left V 3 bases short and J 3 bases short, with 13 bases between. Here the CDR3 DNA reads TGTGCCAGCAGCGGAGATCTAGCGTTCTACAATGAGCAGTTCTTC. This encodes CASSGDLAFYNEQFF.

This chain links TRBV5-6 with TRBJ2-7, with 9 bases that match TRBD1. This CDR3 has 15 residues. After removal of 0 bases from V and 3 bases from J, the junction contained 4 bases not matched to a gene. Germline lookup yields CDR1 SGHDT and CDR2 YYEEEE. The CDR3 DNA is TGTGCCAGCAGCTTGGCGGTGACAGGGGGCTACGAGCAGTACTTC. It yields the protein CASSLAVTGGYEQYF.

This chain's CDR3 is CASSQPGTGREQYF. CDR3 DNA: TGCGCCAGCAGCCAGCCCGGGACAGGGCGGGAGCAGTACTTC. The chain recombines TRBV4-1 with TRBJ2-7; 9 nucleotides agree with TRBD1. V dropped 3 bases and J dropped 7; count of bases not matched to a gene: 7. The CDR3 totals 14 residues. Looked up from germline, CDR1 is MGHRA and CDR2 is YSYEKL.

This clonotype was picked up a small number of times. The rearrangement joins TRBV7-6 to TRBJ2-2; 7 bases match TRBD2. The CDR3 runs to 17 residues. V shed 1 base, J shed 0 bases, and the junction held 5 bases outside the gene matches. In germline, CDR1 is SGHVS, CDR2 FNYEAQ. CDR3 sequence: CASSLESSGANTGELFF. The DNA for the CDR3 is TGTGCCAGCAGCTTAGAATCGAGCGGGGCGAACACCGGGGAGCTGTTTTTT.

This clonotype was detected many times. The CDR3, as DNA: TGTGCCATCAGTTCTAGCGGGAGAGAGGAGACCCAGTACTTC. This codes for CAISSSGREETQYF. The chain recombines TRBV10-3 with TRBJ2-5, with 10 bases lining up with TRBD2. CDR1 is ENHRY, CDR2 SYGVKD, per germline. V was pared by 5 bases and J by 5 bases, with 5 bases of the junction left unmatched. The CDR3 is 14 residues long.

This clonotype has a handful of counts. This chain connects TRBV10-3 to TRBJ2-5; 9 bases are shared with TRBD1. The CDR3 extends over 14 amino acids. Germline V gene lookup returns CDR1 ENHRY and CDR2 SYGVKD. V trimming: 2 bases; J trimming: 5 bases; junction bases outside the gene matches: 3. For the CDR3, the DNA is TGTGCCATCAGTGAGCCGGGACAGGGCGAGACCCAGTACTTC. Its protein product is CAISEPGQGETQYF.

The chain employs TRBV20-1 and TRBJ1-4; 9 bases are shared with TRBD1. The V gene's germline CDR1 is DFQATT and CDR2 SNEGSKA (reference sequence). Trimming cost V 6 bases and J 8 bases; bases outside gene matches: 7. The CDR3 runs to 13 residues. The CDR3, as DNA: TGCAGTGCGAGGGACAGGGAATCGGAAAAACTGTTTTTT. This gives the protein CSARDRESEKLFF.

In this sample, this clonotype turned up a few times. The V call is TRBV19, the J call TRBJ1-4; D is unresolved. The CDR3 has 14 amino acids. Trimming left V 6 bases short and J 2 bases short, with 10 bases between. Looked up from germline, CDR1 is LNHDA and CDR2 is SQIVND (reference sequence). CDR3 DNA: TGTGCCAGTAGAAGACATGGGACTAATGAAAAACTGTTTTTT. Its translation is CASRRHGTNEKLFF. Looking up the rest from reference TRBV19 and TRBJ1-4 gives the full variable domain: DGGITQSPKYLFRKEGQNVTLSCEQNLNHDAMYWYRQDPGQGLRLIYYSQIVNDFQKGDIAEGYSVSREKKESFPLTVTSAQKNPTAFYLCASRRHGTNEKLFFGSGTQLSVL.

The V and J genes are TRBV3-1 and TRBJ1-1, with D uncertain. Per germline, CDR1 LGHDT and CDR2 YNNKEL (reference sequence). The CDR3 spans 14 residues. The V and J ends lost 0 bases and 2 bases respectively, with 7 bases between them. Here the CDR3 reads CASSQDWANTEAFF. For the CDR3, the DNA is TGTGCCAGCAGCCAAGATTGGGCAAACACTGAAGCTTTCTTT.

This clonotype was counted only a few times. The V and J genes are TRBV6-2 or TRBV6-3 and TRBJ2-5, with D maybe TRBD1 (6 bases). The V gene lost 7 bases and the J gene lost 2 bases, with 20 bases spanning the gap. Germline V gives CDR1 MNHEY, CDR2 SVGEGT. This CDR3 is built from 16 residues. CDR3 protein: CASIGTGTREQETQYF. CDR3 nucleotides: TGTGCCAGCATCGGAACCGGGACAAGAGAGCAAGAGACCCAGTACTTC.

This clonotype has only a few counts. The chain uses TRBV5-1 and TRBJ1-1; D gene uncertain. The germline CDR1 and CDR2 sequences are SGHRS and YFSETQ. V gave up 1 base and J gave up 4 bases, with 14 bases separating them. The CDR3 contains 15 residues. DNA for the CDR3: TGCGCCAGCAGCTTGAACACGGGGAGCCTCACTGAAGCTTTCTTT. Encoded protein: CASSLNTGSLTEAFF.

In this sample, this clonotype turned up a few times. The chain recombines TRBV12-3 or TRBV12-4 with TRBJ2-3; D may be TRBD1 (7 bases). The CDR3 runs 15 residues. Trimming stripped 7 bases from V and 5 bases from J, with 19 bases between. This CDR3 reads CASTPEGARLDTQYF. The CDR3 DNA follows: TGTGCCAGCACCCCGGAGGGGGCGAGGTTAGATACGCAGTATTTT.

The chain employs TRBV5-1 and TRBJ2-5; 14 bases fit TRBD2. V shed 4 bases and J 1 base; nucleotides not matched to a gene: 6. Germline-derived CDR1 and CDR2 are SGHRS and YFSETQ. The CDR3 covers 17 residues. Here the CDR3 reads CASSRGLAGDTQETQYF. CDR3 DNA sequence: TGCGCCAGCAGCCGGGGACTAGCGGGAGACACCCAAGAGACCCAGTACTTC.